The 20 T cell receptor beta chains in this list originate from one sample, sequenced in a study of cytomegalovirus exposure and HLA in healthy donors. Primers included in the PCR were 60 Vbeta and 13 Jbeta primers. Profiled with immunoSEQ multiplex PCR; TCRdb holds only in-frame clones, not every one. The sample consists of about 190,000 clones, approximately 79% of them appearing once. Sequenced sample: PBMCs. These receptors came from a woman under 30 in good health and CMV-seronegative.

This clone appeared a few times. The chain employs TRBV18 and TRBJ2-1, with a weak D call TRBD2 (6 bases). The V gene's germline CDR1 is KGHSH and CDR2 LQKENI. The CDR3 length is 12 residues. V dropped 1 base and J dropped 8 bases, with 6 bases sitting between them. The CDR3 region is CASSPRGDEQFF. In nucleotides, the CDR3 is TGTGCCAGCTCACCACGGGGGGATGAGCAGTTCTTC.

This clone has just one count. The chain carries TRBV28 and TRBJ2-3, with D possibly TRBD2 on 6 matching bases. The CDR3 has 15 amino acids. Per germline, CDR1 MDHEN and CDR2 SYDVKM. Trimming pared 4 bases from V and 2 bases from J, leaving 13 bases between. The CDR3 sequence is CASSSRDDNTDTQYF. The CDR3, as DNA: TGTGCCAGCAGTTCGCGGGACGACAACACAGATACGCAGTATTTT.

The chain is built from TRBV28 and TRBJ2-5; weak D call: TRBD2 (6 bases). V lost 6 bases and J lost 8, with 13 bases in between. This CDR3 has 12 residues. Germline values: CDR1 MDHEN, CDR2 SYDVKM. This chain's CDR3 is CASSPRLVTQYF. In nucleotides, the CDR3 is TGTGCCAGCAGCCCCCGACTAGTAACCCAGTACTTC.

The gene calls are TRBV4-3 and TRBJ2-2; D unclear. The CDR3 has 14 residues. Trimming removed 1 base at V and 6 bases at J, with 9 bases between. The germline V gene encodes CDR1 LGHNA and CDR2 YSLEER. DNA for the CDR3: TGCGCCAGCAGCCAAGGTGTTGGCTCCGGGGAGCTGTTTTTT. This translates into CASSQGVGSGELFF.

J is TRBJ2-1 and V is TRBV5-4; tentatively, D is TRBD1 (5 bases). The germline CDR1 and CDR2 sequences are SGHNT and YYREEE (reference sequence). V was shortened by 0 bases and J by 5 bases, with 9 bases between the two germline ends. The CDR3 is 14 residues long. This chain's CDR3 is CASSLVVGHNEQFF. The CDR3 coding sequence is TGTGCCAGCAGCTTGGTTGTGGGGCACAATGAGCAGTTCTTC.

The gene calls are TRBV10-1 and TRBJ2-7, with 7 positions matching TRBD1. V shed 0 bases, J shed 2 bases, and the junction held 4 bases outside the gene matches. The CDR3 is 15 amino acids. Germline V gene lookup returns CDR1 WNHNN and CDR2 SYGVQD (reference sequence). The DNA of the CDR3 is TGCGCCAGCAGTGAGTCCGGGACAGAAGCCTACGAGCAGTACTTC. It encodes CASSESGTEAYEQYF.

The genes are TRBV2 and TRBJ2-3; no clear D gene. This CDR3 contains 15 residues. Germline-derived CDR1 and CDR2 are SNHLY and FYNNEI. The V and J ends lost 2 bases and 2 bases respectively, with 11 bases between them. The CDR3 nucleotides are TGTGCCAGCAGTGAACTTTCGTTAGACACAGATACGCAGTATTTT. Encoded protein: CASSELSLDTDTQYF.

The chain carries TRBV19 and TRBJ1-1; D is unclear. CDR3 size: 14 residues. V was shortened by 1 base and J by 2 bases, with 8 bases between the two germline ends. Germline values: CDR1 LNHDA, CDR2 SQIVND (reference sequence). The CDR3, as DNA: TGTGCCAGTAGTATAGGGCAGGCCAACACTGAAGCTTTCTTT. It is translated as CASSIGQANTEAFF.

The chain joins TRBV5-1 to TRBJ2-7; D remains ambiguous. V lost 7 bases to trimming and J lost 0 bases, with 8 bases between them. The CDR3 extends over 12 amino acids. From germline, CDR1 is SGHRS and CDR2 YFSETQ. CDR3 bases: TGCGCCAGCGCTTCTAGCTCCTACGAGCAGTACTTC. Residues: CASASSSYEQYF.

Note on this clone: At one end the junction does not follow the germline gene, possibly because of a read error. The CDR3 bases are TGTGCCAGCAGCTTGGGGTGGCGGGAGAGGCTCTTC. Residues: CASSLGWRERLF. V usage is TRBV5-6 and J usage is TRBJ2-1, with 7 bases identical to TRBD2. Germline lookup yields CDR1 SGHDT and CDR2 YYEEEE. This CDR3 comprises 12 residues.

This chain connects TRBV7-3 to TRBJ2-1, with 7 bases aligning to TRBD2. CDR3 length equals 14 residues. The V gene's germline CDR1 is SGHTA and CDR2 FQGTGA. V shed 2 bases, J shed 5 bases, and the junction held 3 bases outside the gene matches. In nucleotides, the CDR3 is TGTGCCAGCAGCTTAGCGGGAGTGAACAATGAGCAGTTCTTC. Translated, it gives CASSLAGVNNEQFF. Full variable domain (outside the CDR3, taken from reference TRBV7-3 and TRBJ2-1): GAGVSQTPSNKVTEKGKYVELRCDPISGHTALYWYRQSLGQGPEFLIYFQGTGAADDSGLPNDRFFAVRPEGSVSTLKIQRTERGDSAVYLCASSLAGVNNEQFFGPGTRLTVL.

Notes on this clone: The same CDR3 arises from other DNA sequences in this sample as well. The chain has TRBV9 and TRBJ1-1, with D unclear. V was trimmed by 0 bases and J by 0 bases, leaving 6 bases between them. Germline assignment: CDR1 SGDLS and CDR2 YYNGEE. CDR3 size: 14 residues. The CDR3 DNA is TGTGCCAGCAGCGTAGGAGGGATGAACACTGAAGCTTTCTTT. Residues: CASSVGGMNTEAFF.

The gene calls are TRBV4-1 and TRBJ1-3; a weak D match, TRBD1 (6 bases). CDR1 is MGHRA, CDR2 YSYEKL, per germline. The V end lost 3 bases, the J end lost 5 bases, and 11 bases lay between the germline ends. The CDR3 is 14 residues long. The CDR3 loop reads CASSQIGQRNTIYF. CDR3 bases: TGCGCCAGCAGCCAGATCGGACAGCGAAACACCATATATTTT.

This chain connects TRBV29-1 to TRBJ2-3; 7 bases fit TRBD2. Trimming cost V 2 bases and J 1 base; bases outside gene matches: 3. Germline lookup yields CDR1 SQVTM and CDR2 ANQGSEA. The CDR3 covers 14 residues. CDR3 in amino acids: CSVERRGGTDTQYF. Here the CDR3 DNA reads TGCAGCGTTGAACGTCGGGGGGGCACAGATACGCAGTATTTT.

The chain recombines TRBV19 with TRBJ2-5; 9 bases line up with TRBD2. The CDR3 length is 13 residues. Germline V gene data show CDR1 as LNHDA and CDR2 as SQIVND (reference sequence). The junction had 8 bases not matched to a gene; V was cut back by 6 bases and J by 9 bases. CDR3 bases: TGTGCCAGTAGCGAGGCGGGGGGGGCCGCCCAGTACTTC. This gives the protein CASSEAGGAAQYF. The variable domain in full, completed from reference TRBV19 and TRBJ2-5, reads DGGITQSPKYLFRKEGQNVTLSCEQNLNHDAMYWYRQDPGQGLRLIYYSQIVNDFQKGDIAEGYSVSREKKESFPLTVTSAQKNPTAFYLCASSEAGGAAQYFGPGTRLLVL.

The chain carries TRBV7-3 and TRBJ1-2, with 7 bases lining up with TRBD1. Germline CDR1 reads SGHTA; CDR2 reads FQGTGA. The CDR3 sequence is 13 residues long. Trimming took 4 bases from V and 8 from J; bases not matched to a gene: 7. The CDR3 sequence: CASSSLGGEGYTF. In DNA, the CDR3 is TGTGCCAGCAGCTCGTTAGGGGGCGAGGGCTACACCTTC.

The chain combines TRBV5-1 with TRBJ2-7; 7 bases are shared with TRBD1. This CDR3 has 15 residues. V lost 0 bases, J lost 2 bases, and 5 bases stayed unmatched. CDR1 is SGHRS, CDR2 YFSETQ, per germline. The CDR3 sequence is CASSLDGQATYEQYF. The DNA for the CDR3 is TGCGCCAGCAGCTTGGATGGACAGGCGACCTACGAGCAGTACTTC.

This sequence joins TRBV27 and TRBJ2-7; TRBD1 agrees at 8 bases. Germline-derived CDR1 and CDR2 are MNHEY and SMNVEV (reference sequence). CDR3 length: 14 residues. Trimming took 3 bases from V and 5 from J; bases not matched to a gene: 6. The CDR3 reads CASSLPGGNHEQYF. The CDR3 bases are TGTGCCAGCAGTTTGCCAGGGGGCAACCACGAGCAGTACTTC.

The chain couples TRBV13 to TRBJ2-1; TRBD2 might be the D (5 bases). The length of the CDR3 is 18 residues. Germline CDR1 is PRHDT and CDR2 is FYEKMQ (reference sequence). V shed 0 bases and J shed 0 bases, with 15 bases lying between them. The CDR3 sequence is CASSLGFVGGSSYNEQFF. In DNA, the CDR3 is TGTGCCAGCAGCTTAGGCTTCGTGGGTGGGAGCTCCTACAATGAGCAGTTCTTC.

The chain is built from TRBV11-2 and TRBJ1-1, with D unclear. The CDR3 is made up of 13 amino acids. V lost 5 bases and J 0 bases, leaving 7 bases between the germline ends. CDR1 is SGHAT, CDR2 FQNNGV, per germline. The CDR3 nucleotides are TGTGCCAGCAGCCCCTATCTGAACACTGAAGCTTTCTTT. Its protein is CASSPYLNTEAFF.